The 21 T cell receptor beta chains given below trace back to one sample, sequenced in a study of blood T cell repertoires in COVID-19. Measured with immunoSEQ multiplex PCR; TCRdb has only the in-frame clones, and not every one. Here the sample spans approximately 300,000 clones, roughly 83% being singletons. Sample: peripheral blood. The receptors here all came from a woman aged 50 to 65 with acute or convalescent COVID-19.

The chain recombines TRBV27 with TRBJ1-4, with 7 bases fitting TRBD1. J gave up 0 bases and V 3 bases, and 7 bases lay outside the gene matches. This CDR3 region has 17 residues. The germline CDR1 and CDR2 sequences are MNHEY and SMNVEV (reference sequence). CDR3 in DNA: TGTGCCAGCAGTTTTCGGGACAGACGTGCAACTAATGAAAAACTGTTTTTT. It codes for CASSFRDRRATNEKLFF.

The chain employs TRBV7-2 and TRBJ1-2; the match to TRBD1 covers 7 bases. Per the germline V gene, CDR1 is SGHTA and CDR2 is FQGNSA. V was pared by 1 base and J by 4 bases, with 9 bases of the junction left unmatched. The CDR3 consists of 16 residues. CDR3: CASSLVGGTAVYGYTF. The CDR3, as DNA: TGTGCCAGCAGCTTAGTAGGTGGGACAGCAGTCTATGGCTACACCTTC.

V and J are TRBV5-4 and TRBJ1-4; D uncertain. Germline V gene data show CDR1 as SGHNT and CDR2 as YYREEE (reference sequence). This CDR3 is 15 amino acids long. Trimming shortened V by 4 bases and J by 4 bases, and 14 bases separated the two germline ends. The CDR3 DNA reads as TGTGCCAGCAGCGTTGGGAGTTCGGGTAATGAAAAACTGTTTTTT. Amino acid sequence: CASSVGSSGNEKLFF.

This clone was recorded once. This sequence joins TRBV10-3 and TRBJ1-2; 10 bases are a match to TRBD1. CDR3 length: 15 residues. The V segment lost 6 bases and the J segment 4 bases; nucleotides outside the gene matches: 8. Germline lookup yields CDR1 ENHRY and CDR2 SYGVKD. CDR3: CAIRPWDRGSYGYTF. The CDR3 DNA is TGTGCCATCAGGCCTTGGGACAGGGGCAGCTATGGCTACACCTTC.

The chain combines TRBV25-1 with TRBJ1-1, with D perhaps TRBD1 (5 bases). Deletions cut 6 bases from V and 1 base from J, with 12 bases between. The germline gives CDR1 MGHDK, CDR2 SYGVNS. The CDR3 sequence is 14 residues long. CDR3 region: CASSEDRPNTEAFF. The CDR3 DNA follows: TGTGCCAGCAGCGAAGACAGACCGAACACTGAAGCTTTCTTT. The whole variable domain, remainder taken from reference TRBV25-1 and TRBJ1-1, is EADIYQTPRYLVIGTGKKITLECSQTMGHDKMYWYQQDPGMELHLIHYSYGVNSTEKGDLSSESTVSRIRTEHFPLTLESARPSHTSQYLCASSEDRPNTEAFFGQGTRLTVV.

The chain uses TRBV5-1 and TRBJ2-1; no firm D call. The CDR3 length is 13 residues. V lost 2 bases to trimming and J lost 5 bases, with 8 bases between them. Germline V CDR1 and CDR2: SGHRS, YFSETQ. The CDR3 DNA sequence: TGCGCCAGCAGCTTTCCGGTAAACAATGAGCAGTTCTTC. Its translation is CASSFPVNNEQFF.

This clone was seen a few times. The V gene is TRBV19, the J gene TRBJ1-2; the D gene is possibly TRBD1 (6 bases). Germline V gene lookup returns CDR1 LNHDA and CDR2 SQIVND (reference sequence). The CDR3 is 12 amino acids. Trimming stripped 4 bases from V and 7 bases from J, with 10 bases between. DNA of the CDR3: TGTGCCAGTAGTACAAACAGGGTTGGCTACACCTTC. Amino acids: CASSTNRVGYTF.

This chain links TRBV19 with TRBJ2-4; no clear D. The CDR3 spans 13 residues. Germline CDR1 reads LNHDA; CDR2 reads SQIVND (reference sequence). The ends were cut back, 4 bases at V and 1 base at J, with 5 bases in the middle. CDR3 residues: CASSNGAKNIQYF. The CDR3 DNA follows: TGTGCCAGTAGTAACGGGGCCAAAAACATTCAGTACTTC. Combining the CDR3 with reference TRBV19 and TRBJ2-4 gives the whole variable domain DGGITQSPKYLFRKEGQNVTLSCEQNLNHDAMYWYRQDPGQGLRLIYYSQIVNDFQKGDIAEGYSVSREKKESFPLTVTSAQKNPTAFYLCASSNGAKNIQYFGAGTRLSVL.

This clone was observed a handful of times. The DNA for the CDR3 is TGTGCCAGCAGCTTGAGAGGGGGCCAGGTCACTGAAGCTTTCTTT. This sequence encodes CASSLRGGQVTEAFF. The V call is TRBV5-4, the J call TRBJ1-1; 7 bases fit TRBD1. Germline CDR1 reads SGHNT; CDR2 reads YYREEE (reference sequence). V gave up 1 base and J gave up 4 bases; unmatched junction bases: 7. The CDR3 has 15 residues.

The chain uses TRBV4-1 and TRBJ1-2; D may be TRBD1 (6 bases). There are 13 residues in the CDR3. In germline, CDR1 is MGHRA, CDR2 YSYEKL. Trimming pared 3 bases from V and 2 bases from J, leaving 7 bases between. The CDR3 loop reads CASSHGQNYGYTF. DNA of the CDR3: TGCGCCAGCAGCCATGGACAGAACTATGGCTACACCTTC.

Comment on this clone: Other DNA sequences within the sample encode an identical CDR3. J is TRBJ2-3 and V is TRBV9; 15 bases map to TRBD2. V was pared by 2 bases and J by 4 bases, with 5 bases of the junction left unmatched. Germline-derived CDR1 and CDR2 are SGDLS and YYNGEE. The CDR3 sequence is 17 residues long. CDR3 bases: TGTGCCAGCAGCGTTGGGACTAGCGGGAGGCTGGCAGATACGCAGTATTTT. Translating it yields CASSVGTSGRLADTQYF.

The gene calls are TRBV4-3 and TRBJ1-6; TRBD1 matches 7 bases. CDR1 and CDR2 (germline): LGHNA, YSLEER. The V gene end was trimmed by 0 bases and the J gene end by 9 bases; junction bases not matched to a gene: 8. The CDR3 extends over 16 amino acids. CDR3 protein: CASSQDRRQGGSPLHF. CDR3 coding DNA: TGCGCCAGCAGCCAAGATAGGAGACAGGGAGGTTCACCCCTCCACTTT.

The CDR3 loop reads CATNPSQSVAYEQFF. The CDR3 region has the DNA TGTGCCACCAATCCTAGCCAGTCGGTAGCATATGAGCAGTTCTTC. The rearrangement links TRBV27 to TRBJ2-1; tentative D call: TRBD2 (5 bases). Germline V gene sequence: CDR1 MNHEY, CDR2 SMNVEV (reference sequence). CDR3 length: 15 amino acids. Trimming removed 10 bases at V and 8 bases at J, with 24 bases between.

The chain recombines TRBV7-3 with TRBJ2-1; 10 bases align to TRBD2. The CDR3 is 16 amino acids. V lost 8 bases, J lost 5 bases, and 12 bases stayed unmatched. Germline assignment: CDR1 SGHTA and CDR2 FQGTGA. The CDR3 region is CASSKVASGSHNEQFF. CDR3 nucleotides: TGTGCCAGCTCTAAGGTGGCTAGCGGGAGCCACAATGAGCAGTTCTTC.

This clone is a singleton in its sample. The rearrangement uses TRBV18 and TRBJ2-5; 9 nucleotides match TRBD1. This CDR3 is built from 15 residues. Germline V CDR1 and CDR2: KGHSH, LQKENI. The V and J ends lost 5 bases and 4 bases, in that order; junction bases with no gene match: 8. The CDR3 DNA reads as TGTGCCAGCTCATCACAGGGGGCTGCAGGAGAGACCCAGTACTTC. As protein: CASSSQGAAGETQYF.

V gene TRBV6-5 combines with J gene TRBJ2-3; TRBD1 matches 10 bases. The junction had 2 bases not matched to a gene; V was cut back by 6 bases and J by 2 bases. The CDR3 has 14 amino acids. The germline V gene encodes CDR1 MNHEY and CDR2 SVGAGI. CDR3 sequence: CASSGTGATDTQYF. In DNA form, the CDR3 reads TGTGCCAGCAGCGGGACAGGGGCCACAGATACGCAGTATTTT.

The count of this clone is one. The V call is TRBV15, the J call TRBJ1-6; D is unclear. The V end lost 0 bases, the J end lost 8 bases, and 14 bases lay between the germline ends. The germline CDR1 and CDR2 sequences are LNHNV and YYDKDF (reference sequence). The CDR3 consists of 16 residues. The DNA of the CDR3 is TGTGCCACCAGCAGAGATCTGGCGGATGGGTATTCACCCCTCCACTTT. Translated: CATSRDLADGYSPLHF.

The table lists this clone with a count of one. The V gene is TRBV24-1, the J gene TRBJ1-3; TRBD1 is a possible D gene (6 bases). V lost 3 bases and J lost 2, with 16 bases in between. CDR3 size: 17 residues. The germline gives CDR1 KGHDR, CDR2 SFDVKD. The CDR3 DNA is TGTGCCACCAGTGATACCCGGCAGGGGACAACTGGAAACACCATATATTTT. Encoded protein: CATSDTRQGTTGNTIYF.

This clone was observed a few times. This chain uses TRBV24-1 with TRBJ1-1; D is perhaps TRBD1 (5 bases). The germline V gene has CDR1 KGHDR and CDR2 SFDVKD. The V end lost 12 bases, the J end lost 1 base, and 8 bases lay between the germline ends. The CDR3 extends over 11 amino acids. The CDR3 bases are TGTGCCTCCCAGGGGAACACTGAAGCTTTCTTT. This gives the protein CASQGNTEAFF.

CDR3 nucleotide sequence: TGTGCCTGGAAACTGACTTCCACCGAGACCCAGTACTTC. Its translation: CAWKLTSTETQYF. The chain links TRBV30 to TRBJ2-5; unclear D gene. V was shortened by 4 bases and J by 5 bases, with 14 bases between the two germline ends. The CDR3 consists of 13 residues. Germline CDR1 reads GTSNPN; CDR2 reads SVGIG (reference sequence). Filled out from reference TRBV30 and TRBJ2-5, the complete variable domain reads SQTIHQWPATLVQPVGSPLSLECTVEGTSNPNLYWYRQAAGRGLQLLFYSVGIGQISSEVPQNLSASRPQDRQFILSSKKLLLSDSGFYLCAWKLTSTETQYFGPGTRLLVL.

This rearrangement joins TRBV10-3 to TRBJ2-2; unclear D gene. Trimming left V 3 bases short and J 0 bases short, with 8 bases between. CDR1 and CDR2 from the germline V gene are ENHRY and SYGVKD. The length of the CDR3 is 15 residues. The CDR3 here is CAISERVTNTGELFF. The DNA for the CDR3 is TGTGCCATCAGTGAACGAGTAACGAACACCGGGGAGCTGTTTTTT.